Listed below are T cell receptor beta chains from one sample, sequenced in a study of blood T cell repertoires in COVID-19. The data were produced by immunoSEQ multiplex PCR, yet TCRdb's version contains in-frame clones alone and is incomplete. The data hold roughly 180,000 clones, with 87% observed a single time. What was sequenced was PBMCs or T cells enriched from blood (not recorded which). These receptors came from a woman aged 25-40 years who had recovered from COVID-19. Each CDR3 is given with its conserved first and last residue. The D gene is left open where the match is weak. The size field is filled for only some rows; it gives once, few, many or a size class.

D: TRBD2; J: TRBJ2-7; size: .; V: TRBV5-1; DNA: TGCGCCAGCAGCTTGGATGTGACTAGCGGGATATATTACGAGCAGTACTTC; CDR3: CASSLDVTSGIYYEQYF
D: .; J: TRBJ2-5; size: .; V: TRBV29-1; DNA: TGCAGCGTTGGAGATCGACAGGACGAAGAGAGGGGCCAGTACTTC; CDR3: CSVGDRQDEERGQYF
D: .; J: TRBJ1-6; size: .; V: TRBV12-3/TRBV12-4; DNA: TGTGCCAGCAGGACATTCACGGATTCACCCCTCCACTTT; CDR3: CASRTFTDSPLHF
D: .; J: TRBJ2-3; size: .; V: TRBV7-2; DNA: TGTGCCAGCAGCTTAGAGAGGCGGAAGTTCAATTCAGATACGCAGTATTTT; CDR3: CASSLERRKFNSDTQYF
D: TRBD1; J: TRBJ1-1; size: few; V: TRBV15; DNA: TGTGCCACCAGCAAGGACAGGGAGGGTGAAGCTTTCTTT; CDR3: CATSKDREGEAFF
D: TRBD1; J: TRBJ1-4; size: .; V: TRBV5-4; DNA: TGTGCCAGCAGCTTGGCTGTGACAGGGGACCCAACTAATGAAAAACTGTTTTTT; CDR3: CASSLAVTGDPTNEKLFF
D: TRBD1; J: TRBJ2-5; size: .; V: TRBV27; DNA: TGTGCCAGCAGTTTCGGGACAGGGACACAAGAGACCCAGTACTTC; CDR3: CASSFGTGTQETQYF
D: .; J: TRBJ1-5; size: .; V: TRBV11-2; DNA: TGTGCCAGCAGCGGGGGGGGAGGCAATCAGCCCCAGCATTTT; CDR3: CASSGGGGNQPQHF
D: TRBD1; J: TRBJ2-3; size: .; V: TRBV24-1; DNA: TGTGCCACCAGGACAGGGGGCACAGATACGCAGTATTTT; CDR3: CATRTGGTDTQYF
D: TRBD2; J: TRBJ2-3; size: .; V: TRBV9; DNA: TGTGCCAGCAGCGTAGCCAGCGGGGGGACAGATACGCAGTATTTT; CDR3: CASSVASGGTDTQYF
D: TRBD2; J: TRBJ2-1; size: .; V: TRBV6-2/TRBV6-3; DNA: TGTGCCAGCAGTTACAGAGGATGGGAGGGGAATGAGCAGTTCTTC; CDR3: CASSYRGWEGNEQFF
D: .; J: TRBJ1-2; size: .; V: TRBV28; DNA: TGTGCCAGCAGTTTCGACAATTTTGACTATGGCTACACCTTC; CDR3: CASSFDNFDYGYTF
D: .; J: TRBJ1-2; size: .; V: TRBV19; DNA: TGTGCCAGTAGGCCCAACAGGGATGGCTACACCTTC; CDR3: CASRPNRDGYTF
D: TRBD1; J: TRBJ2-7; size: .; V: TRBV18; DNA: TGTGCCACCGGGACAGAAAGGGGGTACGAGCAGTACTTC; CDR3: CATGTERGYEQYF
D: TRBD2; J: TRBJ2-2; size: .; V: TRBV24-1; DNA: TGTGCCACCGGGGTAGGGGGTAGCGGGAGTACACGGAACACCGGGGAGCTGTTTTTT; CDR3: CATGVGGSGSTRNTGELFF
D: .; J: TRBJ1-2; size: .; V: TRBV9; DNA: TGTGCCAGCAGCGTATCTCCTCAGGGGAGTGTGGGTTTC; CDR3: CASSVSPQGSVGF
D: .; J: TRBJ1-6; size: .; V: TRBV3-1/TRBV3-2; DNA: TGTGCCAGCAGCCAAGATGAGGGCTCACCCCTCCACTTT; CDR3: CASSQDEGSPLHF
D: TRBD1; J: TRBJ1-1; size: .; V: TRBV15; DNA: TGTGCCACCACCTCGGACAGGGGGGCTGAAGCTTTCTTT; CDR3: CATTSDRGAEAFF
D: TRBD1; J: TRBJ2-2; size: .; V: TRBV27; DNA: TGTGCCAGCAGTTTAGTACAGGGGGCCGGGGAGCTGTTTTTT; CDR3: CASSLVQGAGELFF
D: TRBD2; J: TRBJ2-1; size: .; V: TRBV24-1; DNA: TGTGCCACCAGTGACAAAGCGGGAACCTACAATGAGCAGTTCTTC; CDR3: CATSDKAGTYNEQFF
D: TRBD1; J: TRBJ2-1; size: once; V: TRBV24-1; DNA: TGTGCCACCAGTGGGTCGACAGGGGAGTACTCCTACAATGAGCAGTTCTTC; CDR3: CATSGSTGEYSYNEQFF
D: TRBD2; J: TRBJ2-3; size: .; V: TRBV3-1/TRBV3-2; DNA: TGTGCCAGCAGCCAAGGTCTAGCGGGAGCCCCAGATACGCAGTATTTT; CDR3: CASSQGLAGAPDTQYF
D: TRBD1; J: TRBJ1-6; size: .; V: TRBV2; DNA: TGTGCCAGCAGTGTAACAGGGGCAGAGCTTCCCTCACCCCTCCACTTT; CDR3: CASSVTGAELPSPLHF
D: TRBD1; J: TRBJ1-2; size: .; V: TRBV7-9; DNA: TGTGCCAGCACCCAAGGGACAGCCTATGGCTACACCTTC; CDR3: CASTQGTAYGYTF
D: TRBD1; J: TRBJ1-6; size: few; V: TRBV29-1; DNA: TGCAGCGTTAAGGGACAGGGTAATTCACCCCTCCACTTT; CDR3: CSVKGQGNSPLHF
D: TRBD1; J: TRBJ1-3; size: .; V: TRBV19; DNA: TGTGCCAGCAGTAACCCCGGCGACAGGGGTTATGACGGAAACACCATATATTTT; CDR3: CASSNPGDRGYDGNTIYF
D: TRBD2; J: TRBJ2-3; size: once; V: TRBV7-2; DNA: TGTGCCAGCAGCTGGGCGGGAGAGGGGGATACGCAGTATTTT; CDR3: CASSWAGEGDTQYF
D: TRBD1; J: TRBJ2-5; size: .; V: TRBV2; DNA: TGTGCCAGCAGACCGACAGGGAACCAAGAGACCCAGTACTTC; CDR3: CASRPTGNQETQYF
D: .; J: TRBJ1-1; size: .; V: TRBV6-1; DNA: TGTGCCAGCACCTACGGGGGGACTGAAGCTTTCTTT; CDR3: CASTYGGTEAFF
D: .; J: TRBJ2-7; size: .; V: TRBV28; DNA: TGTGCCATCACAGGGTTGGGCGAGCAGTACTTC; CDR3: CAITGLGEQYF
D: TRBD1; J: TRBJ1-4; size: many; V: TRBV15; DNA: TGTGCCACCCGTACAGGGGTTAATGAAAAACTGTTTTTT; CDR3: CATRTGVNEKLFF
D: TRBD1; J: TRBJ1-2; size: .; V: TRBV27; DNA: TGTGCCAGCAGAATAAAAGTGACAGGGGGGCGGTATGGCTACACCTTC; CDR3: CASRIKVTGGRYGYTF
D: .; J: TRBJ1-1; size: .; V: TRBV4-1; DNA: TGCGCCAGCAGCCAAGATCTCGGCAGGTATGAAGCTTTCTTT; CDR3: CASSQDLGRYEAFF
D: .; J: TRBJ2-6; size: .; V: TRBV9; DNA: TGTGCCAGCAGCGAACGGGGGGCAGGTTCTGGGGCCAACGTCCTGACTTTC; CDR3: CASSERGAGSGANVLTF
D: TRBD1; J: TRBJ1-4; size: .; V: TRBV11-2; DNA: TGTGCCAGCAGCATAGGGGGCCTCAGGGAAAAACTGTTTTTT; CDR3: CASSIGGLREKLFF
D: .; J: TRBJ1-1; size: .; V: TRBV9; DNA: TGTGCCAGCTGCCTACGCCCTAACACTGAAGCTTTCTTT; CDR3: CASCLRPNTEAFF
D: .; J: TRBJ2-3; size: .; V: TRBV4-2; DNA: TGTGCCAGCAGCCACCCCCGGGACGGGAGAAGCACAGATACGCAGTATTTT; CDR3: CASSHPRDGRSTDTQYF
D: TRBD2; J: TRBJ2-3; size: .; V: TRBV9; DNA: TGTGCCAGCAGGGGACTAGCAGATACGCAGTATTTT; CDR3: CASRGLADTQYF
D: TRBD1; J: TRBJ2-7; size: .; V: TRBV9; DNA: TGTGCCAGCAGCGTAGACAGGGGGGCCTACGAGCAGTACTTC; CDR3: CASSVDRGAYEQYF
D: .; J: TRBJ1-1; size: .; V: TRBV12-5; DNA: TGTGCTAGTGGTTTGGACATCACTGAAGCTTTCTTT; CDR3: CASGLDITEAFF
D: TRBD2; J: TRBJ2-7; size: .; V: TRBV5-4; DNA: TGTGCCAGCAGCTTGGATAGCGGGGGGAGCTCCTACGAGCAGTACTTC; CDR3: CASSLDSGGSSYEQYF
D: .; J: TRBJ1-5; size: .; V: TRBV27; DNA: TGTGCCAGCAGTCAGCGGGACCGAGGAGTCAATCAGCCCCAGCATTTT; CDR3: CASSQRDRGVNQPQHF